Here is one T cell receptor beta chain with its context. Antigen specificity is unknown. The data stem from a study of T cell repertoires in cytomegalovirus infection. Notes on the study in general: The study identified carriers of CMV plus the relevant HLA from cumulative public TCR beta family frequency.

From the reads, TCRdb called clonotypes with MiXCR, one entry per CDR3 protein. The data show a few hundred thousand distinct CDR3 sequences, 35% to 50% seen once. The CDR3 is 15 residues long. The V end was cut by 3 bases, the J end by 4 bases, with 15 bases between. Germline loops: CDR1 DFQATT, CDR2 SNEGSKA (reference sequence). This TCR was sampled from a human donor in good health (CMV status not recorded). Some clones in this sample may be carry-over from other donors' samples. The rearrangement uses TRBV20-1 and TRBJ2-2; tentatively, D is TRBD2 (5 bases). Source: cultured PBMCs, taken from culture after CMV antigen stimulation. The DNA of the CDR3 is TGCAGTGCTAGTAGAGTCGGAGGAATCACCGGGGAGCTGTTTTTT. This translates into CSASRVGGITGELFF.